One TCR beta chain is described in this entry. The data originate from a study of T cell changes during pregnancy in multiple sclerosis. CDR1 and CDR2 (germline): MNHEY, SVGAGI. The CDR3 runs to 14 residues. V was cut by 4 bases and J by 1 base, with 9 bases left in between. Clones were read by immunoSEQ multiplex PCR, and TCRdb kept only the in-frame ones, dropping some. The data hold roughly 64,000 clones, with roughly 92% observed a single time. The TCR sequence derives from a female donor with multiple sclerosis, enrolled in a pregnancy study. The source was peripheral blood, collected in the second trimester of pregnancy. This chain connects TRBV6-5 to TRBJ2-3; a possible D gene is TRBD2 (6 bases). DNA of the CDR3: TGTGCCAGCAGTTTGCGGGACGGCACAGATACGCAGTATTTT. Protein sequence: CASSLRDGTDTQYF.